The clone carrying this T cell receptor beta chain was seen at least ten times. Its antigen is undetermined. TCRdb passed the RT-PCR reads through MiXCR, listing each CDR3 protein once. The table records 450,000 to 700,000 distinct CDR3 sequences, approximately 15% of them present only once. The record originates from a study of response to subunit inactivated influenza vaccine. Study-level results: Few new T cells, the authors suggested, are recruited by each seasonal influenza vaccination.

This receptor was obtained from a man aged 50 or older who received an inactivated influenza vaccine. Specimen: PBMCs from blood, collected 12 days after vaccination.

CDR3 residues: CASSQEWGDSYNSPLHF. The CDR3, as DNA: TGCGCCAGCAGCCAAGAGTGGGGGGACTCCTATAATTCACCCCTCCACTTT. The rearrangement joins TRBV4-1 to TRBJ1-6; weak D call: TRBD1 (5 bases). The CDR3 contains 17 residues. The germline gives CDR1 MGHRA, CDR2 YSYEKL. V was shortened by 0 bases and J by 0 bases, with 9 bases between the two germline ends.